The sample holds a few counts of the clone carrying this TCR beta chain. Its antigen is not known. Time point given: week 3, after first cycle of checkpoint inhibitor. The method was immunoSEQ multiplex PCR; TCRdb's version includes in-frame clones alone and lacks a portion of them. The table records thousands of clones, 85% of them present only once. This sample is part of a study of blood T cell dynamics during melanoma immunotherapy. General study points: It remained unknown if the driving T cell clones were melanoma-specific.

Sequences were derived from blood, sampled from a patient treated with checkpoint blockade. The TCR sequence derives from a human donor with melanoma.

The CDR3 here is CASSEMWESGYTF. The DNA for the CDR3 is TGTGCCAGTAGTGAGATGTGGGAGTCTGGCTACACCTTC. This chain connects TRBV19 to TRBJ1-2, with D uncertain. Trimming pared 5 bases from V and 7 bases from J, leaving 14 bases between. The CDR3 has 13 amino acids. Germline CDR1 is LNHDA and CDR2 is SQIVND (reference sequence).